Listed here are 3 T cell receptor beta chains from one sample, sequenced in a study of T cell repertoires in cytomegalovirus infection. What these receptors recognize is not known. A single record per CDR3 protein comes from TCRdb applying MiXCR to the reads. The sample carries more than 35,000 distinct CDR3 sequences, about 50% recorded once. The sample consisted of CD8+ T cells from cultured PBMCs, taken from culture after CMV antigen stimulation. The receptors were sampled from a human donor in good health (CMV status not recorded). Some clones in this sample may be carry-over from other donors' samples.

This clonotype was counted a few times. The chain carries TRBV12-3 or TRBV12-4 and TRBJ2-7, with D hard to call. This CDR3 region has 14 residues. The V gene lost 6 bases and the J gene lost 2 bases, with 14 bases spanning the gap. In DNA, the CDR3 is TGTGCCAGCAGCCCCCTGAAGGGAACCTACGAGCAGTACTTC. It encodes CASSPLKGTYEQYF.

The chain carries TRBV12-3 or TRBV12-4 and TRBJ1-2; 10 nucleotides align to TRBD1. The J segment lost 7 bases and the V segment lost 6 bases, leaving 2 bases of the junction unmatched. The CDR3 sequence is 12 residues long. The CDR3 protein is CASSGTGVGYTF. CDR3 bases: TGTGCCAGCAGCGGGACAGGGGTTGGCTACACCTTC.

The chain joins TRBV6-5 to TRBJ2-7; D unclear. The CDR3 is 12 amino acids. Germline lookup yields CDR1 MNHEY and CDR2 SVGAGI. V shed 2 bases and J shed 5 bases, with 7 bases lying between them. CDR3 amino acids: CASSYPSDEQYF. The CDR3 DNA is TGTGCCAGCAGTTACCCGAGCGACGAGCAGTACTTC.